This T cell receptor (beta chain) was sequenced in a study of T-cell reconstitution after alpha-beta-depleted transplantation in children listed by TCRdb under 2016. Context from the whole study: The study quantitatively tracked T-cell immune reconstitution after TCRalphabeta/CD19-depleted allogeneic hematopoietic cell transplantation in children using TCR repertoire profiling. Broad study findings and their caveats: Over the following months the frequencies of hyperexpanded clones went down, and after one year T-cell counts and TCRbeta diversity were mostly credited to newly produced T cells. The high TCRbeta diversity at day 60 in some patients was ascribed to recipient T cells and intrathymic progenitors that had survived conditioning. The apparently early recovery of alphabetaT-cell counts about two months after transplant reportedly depended on only several hundred rapidly expanded clones that came from non-depleted graft cells.

Sequences SGHVS (CDR1) and FNYEAQ (CDR2) are obtained from the germline V gene. Cut back by 5 bases and 5 bases, the V and J ends lie 17 bases apart. The CDR3 spans 15 residues, from the cysteine through the phenylalanine. CDR3 DNA is the only sequence kept; it has 45 bases, read in frame from the first base. The treatment or condition label, as the study defines it: allogeneic hematopoietic cell transplantation with graft depleted of TCRalphabeta T cells and CD19 B cells. The transplant recipients were children given TCRalphabeta/CD19-depleted allogeneic hematopoietic cell grafts. This clonotype was found a few times. This receptor's antigen is unknown. No much larger clone is present one base from it, and per-base qualities are unavailable. The library was prepared using PCR. The run used an Illumina HiSeq 2500. Molecular barcoding was employed in the preparation of TCR libraries, with unique molecular identifiers being used to normalize TCRbeta repertoire quantification. TCRdb reworked the public reads: Q25 trimming with fastp, MiXCR clone assembly, productive beta chains retained. Each CDR3 protein gets just one entry, which takes the most common genes and DNA from the rows behind it. Present in this sample are about 580,000 distinct CDR3 sequences, 20% to 30% of which were seen just once. About a third of the sample is in the top ten clones.

The input for sequencing was PBMCs, taken before TCRalphabeta/CD19-depleted stem cell transplant. The TCR sequence derives from a boy younger than two with Wiskott-Aldrich syndrome, due to receive a stem cell transplant. The rearranged chain carries TRBV7-6 and TRBJ2-3, with a weak D call of TRBD1 (6 bases match). This receptor carries the CDR3 CASSTSGVRIDTQYF. The nucleotide sequence is given as TGTGCCAGCAGCACCTCAGGGGTTAGGATAGATACGCAGTATTTT.